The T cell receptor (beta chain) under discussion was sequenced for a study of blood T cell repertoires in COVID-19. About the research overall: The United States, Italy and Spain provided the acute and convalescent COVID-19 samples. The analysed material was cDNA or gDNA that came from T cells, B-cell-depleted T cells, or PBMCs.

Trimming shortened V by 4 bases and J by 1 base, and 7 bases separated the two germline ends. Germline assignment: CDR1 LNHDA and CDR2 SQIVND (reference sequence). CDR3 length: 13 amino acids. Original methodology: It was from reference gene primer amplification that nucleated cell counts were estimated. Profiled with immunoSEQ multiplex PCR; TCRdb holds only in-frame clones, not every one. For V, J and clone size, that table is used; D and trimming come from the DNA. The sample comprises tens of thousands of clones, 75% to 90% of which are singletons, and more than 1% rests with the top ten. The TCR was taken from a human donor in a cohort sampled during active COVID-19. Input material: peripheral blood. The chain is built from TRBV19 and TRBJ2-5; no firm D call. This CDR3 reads CASSTVLQETQYF. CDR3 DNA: TGTGCCAGTAGTACGGTCCTCCAAGAGACCCAGTACTTC.